Listed below are T cell receptor beta chains from one sample, sequenced in a study of blood T cell repertoires in COVID-19. The protocol was immunoSEQ multiplex PCR, while the TCRdb copy is restricted to in-frame clones and leaves out a portion. This sample yields roughly 100,000 clones, of which roughly 79% are seen a single time; more than 8% belongs to the top ten. Material for sequencing was peripheral blood. The receptors here all came from a woman aged 70 to 79 with acute or convalescent COVID-19. Both conserved end residues are part of each CDR3. A D gene is named only where the DNA matches it firmly. A row's size may be missing; if present it is once, few, many or a size class.

cdr3_length	v_call	clone_size	d_call	j_call	cdr3_nt	cdr3_aa
16	TRBV25-1	NA	NA	TRBJ1-1	TGTGCCAGCTATCCCACCTTGGGGGGGAAGAACACTGAAGCTTTCTTT	CASYPTLGGKNTEAFF
15	TRBV6-5	NA	NA	TRBJ1-4	TGTGCCAGCAGTTACCGGGCCAGGGTTGAGGAAAAACTGTTTTTT	CASSYRARVEEKLFF
14	TRBV28	NA	NA	TRBJ1-1	TGTGCCAGCAGTTCACAGGGCTGGGGGACTGAAGCTTTCTTT	CASSSQGWGTEAFF
12	TRBV27	NA	NA	TRBJ2-1	TGTGCCAGCAGTTATGAAGGGGCTGAGCAGTTCTTC	CASSYEGAEQFF
14	TRBV6-5	NA	TRBD1	TRBJ2-2	TGTGCCAGCACTGGGACAGGGCGTAACGGGGAGCTGTTTTTT	CASTGTGRNGELFF
15	TRBV7-7	NA	TRBD2	TRBJ2-1	TGTGCCAGCAGCCCGTTAGCGGGGGGGCGAGATGAGCAGTTCTTC	CASSPLAGGRDEQFF
16	TRBV15	NA	TRBD1	TRBJ1-6	TGTGCCACCAGCGGAAATTCCGGGACAGTCAATTCACCCCTCCACTTT	CATSGNSGTVNSPLHF
15	TRBV27	NA	TRBD2	TRBJ2-1	TGTGCCAGCAGTTTAGGGGCGGGAGGGTGGAATGAGCAGTTCTTC	CASSLGAGGWNEQFF
15	TRBV6-5	NA	NA	TRBJ2-1	TGTGCCAGCTACACAAAGGGGATGTCTAACAATGAGCAGTTCTTC	CASYTKGMSNNEQFF
15	TRBV7-3	NA	NA	TRBJ2-2	TGTGCCAGCAGCTTACGAGGGGGTGACACCGGGGAGCTGTTTTTT	CASSLRGGDTGELFF
16	TRBV6-5	once	NA	TRBJ1-5	TGTGCCAGCAGTTACGGTTGGGGCCGTAGCAATCAGCCCCAGCATTTT	CASSYGWGRSNQPQHF
14	TRBV7-9	few	NA	TRBJ1-1	TGTGCCAGCAGCTTAGTCGGGGGATACACTGAAGCTTTCTTT	CASSLVGGYTEAFF
14	TRBV11-1	NA	NA	TRBJ1-1	TGTGCCAGCAGCTTAGCGGGCGCGGGGACTGAAGCTTTCTTT	CASSLAGAGTEAFF
14	TRBV7-9	NA	NA	TRBJ2-1	TGTGCCAGCAGCTTAGCAACAGGGTTCAGTGAGCAGTTCTTC	CASSLATGFSEQFF
14	TRBV30	NA	NA	TRBJ1-6	TGTGCCTGGAGTGTACATGGGGGGGTATCACCCCTCCACTTT	CAWSVHGGVSPLHF
15	TRBV4-1	NA	NA	TRBJ1-5	TGCGCCAGCAGCCAGGCTGGACAGAACCATCAGCCCCAGCATTTT	CASSQAGQNHQPQHF
14	TRBV6-5	NA	TRBD1	TRBJ2-7	TGTGCCAGCAGTTTACGGACAGGGCGGGATGAGCAGTACTTC	CASSLRTGRDEQYF
13	TRBV3-1/TRBV3-2	NA	NA	TRBJ2-5	TGTGCCAGCAGCCAAGATAGGGGGGAGACCCAGTACTTC	CASSQDRGETQYF
17	TRBV28	NA	TRBD1	TRBJ1-5	TGTGCCAGCAGTTTATCCACAGGGGGCGGAGGCAATCAGCCCCAGCATTTT	CASSLSTGGGGNQPQHF
18	TRBV4-3	NA	TRBD1	TRBJ2-6	TGCGCCAGCAGCCTGGACAGGGGGTTTGTCTCTGGGGCCAACGTCCTGACTTTC	CASSLDRGFVSGANVLTF
13	TRBV19	NA	TRBD1	TRBJ1-1	TGTGCCTCCACAGGGGGATGGGGGACTGAAGCTTTCTTT	CASTGGWGTEAFF
17	TRBV4-1	NA	NA	TRBJ2-4	TGCGCCAGCAGCCAAGATCTTGGGGGGGCCGCGAGAAACATTCAGTACTTC	CASSQDLGGAARNIQYF
18	TRBV6-1	NA	TRBD1	TRBJ1-5	TGTGCCAGCAGTGAAATACAGGGGGCTTTTTATAGCAATCAGCCCCAGCATTTT	CASSEIQGAFYSNQPQHF
14	TRBV19	few	NA	TRBJ1-2	TGTGCCAGTTCCGACAGAATCCCTGGGTATGGCTACACCTTC	CASSDRIPGYGYTF
18	TRBV5-1	NA	TRBD2	TRBJ2-2	TGCGCCAGCAGCTTGACCCCCTCTCGACTAGCCGACACCGGGGAGCTGTTTTTT	CASSLTPSRLADTGELFF
14	TRBV6-5	NA	TRBD2	TRBJ2-1	TGTGCCAGCCGGGGTGATAGCGGGGGGCCCGAGCAGTTCTTC	CASRGDSGGPEQFF
14	TRBV29-1	NA	NA	TRBJ1-5	TGCAGCGTTTCATCCCAGGGGTCCAATCAGCCCCAGCATTTT	CSVSSQGSNQPQHF
14	TRBV6-5	NA	NA	TRBJ2-5	TGTGCCAGCAGTTATGCGGACACCCAAGAGACCCAGTACTTC	CASSYADTQETQYF
14	TRBV5-1	few	NA	TRBJ2-5	TGCGCCAGCAGGCCGCTGACTAGTTCCGAGACCCAGTACTTC	CASRPLTSSETQYF
13	TRBV12-3/TRBV12-4	once	TRBD1	TRBJ2-5	TGTGCCAGCAGCACGGACAGGGAGGAGACCCAGTACTTC	CASSTDREETQYF
16	TRBV5-1	NA	TRBD1	TRBJ1-5	TGCGCCAGCAGCTTGGGAGGAGGGGGCGTCAATCAGCCCCAGCATTTT	CASSLGGGGVNQPQHF
13	TRBV20-1	NA	TRBD2	TRBJ2-1	TGCAGTGCTAGTCGACTAGCGTCCCATGAGCAGTTCTTC	CSASRLASHEQFF
14	TRBV4-3	NA	NA	TRBJ2-2	TGCGCCAGCAGCCAAGATCCAAACACCGGGGAGCTGTTTTTT	CASSQDPNTGELFF
14	TRBV11-2	NA	TRBD1	TRBJ1-1	TGTGCCAGCAGCTTGCAGGGGGCAAGCACTGAAGCTTTCTTT	CASSLQGASTEAFF
15	TRBV21-1	NA	NA	TRBJ1-2	TGTGCCAGCCGCGAAACGGGGGGATCGGGCTATGGCTACACCTTC	CASRETGGSGYGYTF
16	TRBV19	NA	NA	TRBJ2-7	TGTGCCAGTAGATCCGACGACGACAGGCAGCCGCGCGAGCAGTACTTC	CASRSDDDRQPREQYF
16	TRBV5-4	NA	NA	TRBJ2-1	TGTGCCAGCAGCTTGAAACGGGAGTTGGGGTACAATGAGCAGTTCTTC	CASSLKRELGYNEQFF
15	TRBV18	NA	NA	TRBJ2-7	TGTGCCAGCTCACCAAAGGCAGGGGCTAACTACGAGCAGTACTTC	CASSPKAGANYEQYF
15	TRBV11-3	NA	NA	TRBJ2-1	TGTGCCAGCAGCTCAACCTGGGGCACCTACAATGAGCAGTTCTTC	CASSSTWGTYNEQFF
14	TRBV7-2	NA	TRBD1	TRBJ1-5	TGTGCCAGCAGCTTGGGGACAGGTGATCAGCCCCAGCATTTT	CASSLGTGDQPQHF
15	TRBV18	once	NA	TRBJ1-3	TGTGCCAGCTCAACCGGAGGGGACTCTGGAAACACCATATATTTT	CASSTGGDSGNTIYF
15	TRBV7-2	NA	NA	TRBJ2-1	TGTGCCAGCAGCCCCTCAAGCGGGCTTTACAATGAGCAGTTCTTC	CASSPSSGLYNEQFF
13	TRBV12-5	few	NA	TRBJ1-3	TGTGCTAGTGGTGCAGGGACTGGAAACACCATATATTTT	CASGAGTGNTIYF
12	TRBV3-1/TRBV3-2	NA	NA	TRBJ2-7	TGTGCCAGCAGCCAAATCTCGGGGGAGCAGTACTTC	CASSQISGEQYF
14	TRBV7-8	NA	NA	TRBJ1-4	TGTGCCAGCAGCTTAGATGGGGCGCGTGAAAAACTGTTTTTT	CASSLDGAREKLFF
14	TRBV4-3	once	NA	TRBJ2-3	TGCGCCAGCAGCCAAACGAGTAGCACAGATACGCAGTATTTT	CASSQTSSTDTQYF
18	TRBV27	NA	TRBD2	TRBJ2-1	TGTGCCAGCAGCTTGACCCCGGTAGCGGGGGGTTTCTACAATGAGCAGTTCTTC	CASSLTPVAGGFYNEQFF